This TCR beta chain is from a study of CD8+ T cells in alopecia areata. Across the study: It was oral tofacitinib, at 5 to 10 mg twice daily, that treated patients received. Regarding the study as a whole: Lesional scalp exceeded normal scalp in clonality, especially in alopecia totalis/universalis. Scalp samples also yield sequences of resident alphabeta T cells from normal skin.

Concerning this clone: Its cognate antigen is unknown.

Alopecia areata patients provided lesional scalp punch biopsies and peripheral blood. It was cDNA, reverse transcribed from extracted RNA, that served as the sequencing template. Sequencing was performed with immunoSEQ multiplex PCR; in TCRdb, only in-frame clones are kept and a portion is missing. The data contain roughly 120,000 clones, roughly two fifths of them singletons. The material sequenced was CD4+ T cells sorted from blood. The sequence was obtained from a human donor with alopecia areata.

The CDR3: CASTRPAEAFF. In nucleotides, the CDR3 is TGTGCCAGCACCCGCCCGGCTGAAGCTTTCTTT. The chain is built from TRBV28 and TRBJ1-1; D remains ambiguous. CDR3 length equals 11 residues. V was shortened by 7 bases and J by 6 bases, with 9 bases between the two germline ends. Germline V lookup: CDR1 MDHEN, CDR2 SYDVKM.